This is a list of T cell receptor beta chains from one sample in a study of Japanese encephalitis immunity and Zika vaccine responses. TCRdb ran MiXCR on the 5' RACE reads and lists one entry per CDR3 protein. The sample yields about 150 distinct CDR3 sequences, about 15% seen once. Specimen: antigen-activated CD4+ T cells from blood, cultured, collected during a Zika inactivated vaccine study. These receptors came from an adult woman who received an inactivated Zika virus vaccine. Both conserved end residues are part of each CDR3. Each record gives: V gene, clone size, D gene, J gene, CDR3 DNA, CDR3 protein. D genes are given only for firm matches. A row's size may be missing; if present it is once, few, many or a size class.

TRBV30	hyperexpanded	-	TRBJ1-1	TGTGCCTGGAGTGCAGGAACGAACACTGAAGCTTTCTTT	CAWSAGTNTEAFF
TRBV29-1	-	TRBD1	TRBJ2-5	TGCAGCGCTTCAGCGAGGGCAGGGGGAGAGACCCAGTACTTC	CSASARAGGETQYF
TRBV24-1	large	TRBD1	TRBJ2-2	TGTGCCACCAGTGACCCGGGACAGGGCGGGACCGGGGAGCTGTTTTTT	CATSDPGQGGTGELFF
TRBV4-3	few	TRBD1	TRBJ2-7	TGCGCCAGCAGCCAAGGAATGGGACAGGACTTCTACGAGCAGTACTTC	CASSQGMGQDFYEQYF
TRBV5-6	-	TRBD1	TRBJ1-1	TGTGCCAGCAGCTTTGTAAACAGGGGGCCTTTCAACACTGAAGCTTTCTTT	CASSFVNRGPFNTEAFF
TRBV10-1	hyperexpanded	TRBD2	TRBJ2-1	TGCGCCAGCAGTGAACCCGGACTAGCTGAGCAGTTCTTC	CASSEPGLAEQFF
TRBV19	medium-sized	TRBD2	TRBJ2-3	TGTGCCAGTAGTGCGGAGCGTAGCGGGTTCACAGATACGCAGTATTTT	CASSAERSGFTDTQYF
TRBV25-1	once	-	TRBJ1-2	TGTGCCAGCAGTGAGCAGCAGGCCGTGGGCTACACCTTC	CASSEQQAVGYTF
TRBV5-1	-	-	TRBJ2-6	TGCGCCAGCACCCCATCTGGGGCCAACGTCCTGACTTTC	CASTPSGANVLTF
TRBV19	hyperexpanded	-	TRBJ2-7	TGTGCCAGTAGTACAGGCGTCAGCGGCGAGCAGTACTTC	CASSTGVSGEQYF
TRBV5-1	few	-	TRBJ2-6	TGCGCCAGCAGCTTTGACAGCTCTGGGGCCAACGTCCTGACTTTC	CASSFDSSGANVLTF
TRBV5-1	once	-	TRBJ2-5	TGCGCCAGCAGCTTGGTTTTAGAGACCCAGTACTTC	CASSLVLETQYF
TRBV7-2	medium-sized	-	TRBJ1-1	TGTGCCAGCAGCGGCAGGATGCACACTGAAGCTTTCTTT	CASSGRMHTEAFF
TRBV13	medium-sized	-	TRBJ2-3	TGTGCCAGCAGCTTAACAGGGGGGGAAACAGATACGCAGTATTTT	CASSLTGGETDTQYF
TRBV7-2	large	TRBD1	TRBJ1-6	TGTGCCAGCAGCTTGGACAGGGGTAATTCACCCCTCCACTTT	CASSLDRGNSPLHF
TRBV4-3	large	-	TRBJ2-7	TGCGCCAGCAGCCAAGAGGGTGATAGAAGCTTCGAGCAGTACTTC	CASSQEGDRSFEQYF
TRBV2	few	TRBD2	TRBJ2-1	TGTGCCAGCAGTGAAGCTGCGGGGGGGTATAATGAGCAGTTCTTC	CASSEAAGGYNEQFF
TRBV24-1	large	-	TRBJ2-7	TGTGCCACCAGTGATTTCCGGGACCGGCGAAGGGCCTACGAGCAGTACTTC	CATSDFRDRRRAYEQYF